The clone carrying this T cell receptor (beta chain) was recorded many times. No patient received treatment before thyroid surgery. This sample was taken from a study of metastatic and nonmetastatic thyroid tumors. Germline V gene lookup returns CDR1 SGHDN and CDR2 FVKESK. Unmatched junction bases numbered 3, after V lost 4 bases and J lost 9 bases. The length of the CDR3 is 13 residues. Through MiXCR, TCRdb re-clonotyped the PCR reads. The table lists about 59,000 clones, around 15% of them singletons. The V call is TRBV14, the J call TRBJ2-1; the match to TRBD2 covers 10 bases. The specimen sequenced was blood. This clonotype was sampled from a male donor with papillary thyroid cancer or a benign thyroid nodule (not recorded which). Some clones in this sample may be carry-over from other donors' samples. The CDR3 nucleotides read TGTGCCAGCAGCCGCAGCGGGGGGGCTGAGCAGTTCTTC. Translating gives CASSRSGGAEQFF.